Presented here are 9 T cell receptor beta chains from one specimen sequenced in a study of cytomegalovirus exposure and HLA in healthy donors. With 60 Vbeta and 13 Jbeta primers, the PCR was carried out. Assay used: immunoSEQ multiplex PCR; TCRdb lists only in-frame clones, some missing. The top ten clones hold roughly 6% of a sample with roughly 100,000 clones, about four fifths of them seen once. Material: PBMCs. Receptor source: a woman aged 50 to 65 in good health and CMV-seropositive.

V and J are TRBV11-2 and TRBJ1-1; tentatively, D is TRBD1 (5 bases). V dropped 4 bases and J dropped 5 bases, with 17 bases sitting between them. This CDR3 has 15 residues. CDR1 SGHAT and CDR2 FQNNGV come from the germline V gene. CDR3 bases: TGTGCCAGCAGCTGGACCCCGGGACGGGGGACTGAAGCTTTCTTT. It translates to CASSWTPGRGTEAFF.

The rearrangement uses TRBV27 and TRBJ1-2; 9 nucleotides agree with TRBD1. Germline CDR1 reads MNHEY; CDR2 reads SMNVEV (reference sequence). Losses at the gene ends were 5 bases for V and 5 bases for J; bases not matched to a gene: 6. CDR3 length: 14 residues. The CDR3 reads CASSPGTGIYGYTF. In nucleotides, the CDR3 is TGTGCCAGCAGTCCAGGGACAGGGATTTATGGCTACACCTTC.

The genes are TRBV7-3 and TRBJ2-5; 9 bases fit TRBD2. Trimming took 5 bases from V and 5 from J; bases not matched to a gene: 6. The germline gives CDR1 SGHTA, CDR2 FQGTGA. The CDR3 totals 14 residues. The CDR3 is CASSPIAGVETQYF. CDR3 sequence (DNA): TGTGCCAGCAGCCCCATAGCGGGGGTCGAGACCCAGTACTTC.

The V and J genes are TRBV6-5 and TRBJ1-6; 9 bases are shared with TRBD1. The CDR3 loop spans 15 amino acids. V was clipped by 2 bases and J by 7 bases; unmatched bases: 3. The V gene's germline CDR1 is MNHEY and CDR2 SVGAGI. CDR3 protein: CASSYGTGSNSPLHF. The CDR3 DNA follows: TGTGCCAGCAGTTACGGGACAGGGTCAAATTCACCCCTCCACTTT.

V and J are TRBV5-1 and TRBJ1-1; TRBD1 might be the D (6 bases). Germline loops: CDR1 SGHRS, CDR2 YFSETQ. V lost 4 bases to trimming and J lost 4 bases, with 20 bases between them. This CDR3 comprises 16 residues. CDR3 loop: CASSHGTSPRGTEAFF. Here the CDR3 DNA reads TGCGCCAGCAGCCACGGGACATCTCCCAGGGGCACTGAAGCTTTCTTT.

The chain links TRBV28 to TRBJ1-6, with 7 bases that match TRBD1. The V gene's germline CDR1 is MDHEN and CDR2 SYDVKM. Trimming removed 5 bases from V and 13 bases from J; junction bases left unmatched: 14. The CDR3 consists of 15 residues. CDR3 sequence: CASSIGGQSLSPLHF. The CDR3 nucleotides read TGTGCCAGCAGTATAGGGGGACAGAGCTTATCCCCCCTCCACTTT. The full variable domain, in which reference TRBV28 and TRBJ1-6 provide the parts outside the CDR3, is DVKVTQSSRYLVKRTGEKVFLECVQDMDHENMFWYRQDPGLGLRLIYFSYDVKMKEKGDIPEGYSVSREKKERFSLILESASTNQTSMYLCASSIGGQSLSPLHFGNGTRLTVT.

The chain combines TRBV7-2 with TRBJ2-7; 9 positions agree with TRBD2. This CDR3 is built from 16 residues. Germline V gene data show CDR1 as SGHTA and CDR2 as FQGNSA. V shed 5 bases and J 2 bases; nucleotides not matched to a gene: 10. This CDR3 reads CASSTQGSGGTYEQYF. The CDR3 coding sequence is TGTGCCAGCAGCACCCAGGGTAGCGGGGGAACCTACGAGCAGTACTTC.

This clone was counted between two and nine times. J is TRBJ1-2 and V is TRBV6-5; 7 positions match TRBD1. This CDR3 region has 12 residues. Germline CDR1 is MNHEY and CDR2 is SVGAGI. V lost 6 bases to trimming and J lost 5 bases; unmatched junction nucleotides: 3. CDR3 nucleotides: TGTGCCAGCAGACGACAGGGTTATGGCTACACCTTC. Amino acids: CASRRQGYGYTF.

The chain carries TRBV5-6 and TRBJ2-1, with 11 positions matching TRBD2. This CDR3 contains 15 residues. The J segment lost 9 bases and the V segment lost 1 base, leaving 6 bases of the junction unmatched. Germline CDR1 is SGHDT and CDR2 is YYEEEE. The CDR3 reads CASSLSLAGGSEQFF. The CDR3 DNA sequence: TGTGCCAGCAGCTTGAGTCTAGCGGGGGGCTCTGAGCAGTTCTTC.